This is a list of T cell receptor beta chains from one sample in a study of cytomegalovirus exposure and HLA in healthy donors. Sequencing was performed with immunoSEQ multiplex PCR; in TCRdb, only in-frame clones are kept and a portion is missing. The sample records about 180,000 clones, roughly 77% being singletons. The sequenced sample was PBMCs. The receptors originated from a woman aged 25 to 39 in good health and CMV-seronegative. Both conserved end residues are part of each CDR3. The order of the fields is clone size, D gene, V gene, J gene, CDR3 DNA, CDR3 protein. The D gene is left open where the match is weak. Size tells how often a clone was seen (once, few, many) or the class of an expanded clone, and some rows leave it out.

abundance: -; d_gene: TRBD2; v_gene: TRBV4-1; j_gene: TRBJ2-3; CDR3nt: TGCGCCAGCAGCCCCTTGGGTCTAGCGGGGGATACGCAGTATTTT; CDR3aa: CASSPLGLAGDTQYF
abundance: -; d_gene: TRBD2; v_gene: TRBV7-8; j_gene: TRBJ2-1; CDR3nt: TGTGCCAGCAGCCTGAGCGGGGTTAGGCGTGAGCAGTTCTTC; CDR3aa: CASSLSGVRREQFF
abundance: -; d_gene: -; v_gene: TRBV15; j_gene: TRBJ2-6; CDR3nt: TGTGCCACCAGCAGGGGGGGAACTGGGGCCAACGTCCTGACTTTC; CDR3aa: CATSRGGTGANVLTF
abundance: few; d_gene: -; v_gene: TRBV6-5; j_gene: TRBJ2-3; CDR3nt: TGTGCCAGCAGCGACATAACAGATACGCAGTATTTT; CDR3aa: CASSDITDTQYF
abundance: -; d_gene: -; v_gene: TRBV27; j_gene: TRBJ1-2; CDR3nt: TGTGCCAGCAGTCTATCGACAGGAGTTGGCTACACCTTC; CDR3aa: CASSLSTGVGYTF
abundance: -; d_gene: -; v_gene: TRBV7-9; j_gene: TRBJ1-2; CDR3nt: TGTGCCAGCAGCCAGATCCTGTCCTATGGCTACACCTTC; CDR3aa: CASSQILSYGYTF
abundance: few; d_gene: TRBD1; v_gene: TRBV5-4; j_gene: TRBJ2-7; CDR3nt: TGTGCCAGCAGCCTGGGACAGGGAAATAACGAGCAGTACTTC; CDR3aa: CASSLGQGNNEQYF
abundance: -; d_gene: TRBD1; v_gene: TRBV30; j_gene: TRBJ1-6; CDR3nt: TGTGCCTGGAGTGTCGGGACAGGGGTAGGCGATTCACCCCTCCACTTT; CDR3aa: CAWSVGTGVGDSPLHF
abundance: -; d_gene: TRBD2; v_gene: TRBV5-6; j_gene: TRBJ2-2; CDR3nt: TGTGCCAGCAGCTTTATAGCGGGGGGGCCGATCGGGGAGCTGTTTTTT; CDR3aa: CASSFIAGGPIGELFF
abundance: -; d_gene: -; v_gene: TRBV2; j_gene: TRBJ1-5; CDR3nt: TGTGCCAGCAACTCAGGGACCGAATTAGCGGGGAAGCCCCAGCATTTT; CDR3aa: CASNSGTELAGKPQHF
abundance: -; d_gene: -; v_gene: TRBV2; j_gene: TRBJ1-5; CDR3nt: TGTGCCAGCACCGGACACCTTTATCAGCCCCAGCATTTT; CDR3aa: CASTGHLYQPQHF
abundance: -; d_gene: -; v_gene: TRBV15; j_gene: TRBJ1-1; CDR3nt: TGTGCCACCAGCAGAGATCCGAGACAGAACACTGAAGCTTTCTTT; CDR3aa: CATSRDPRQNTEAFF
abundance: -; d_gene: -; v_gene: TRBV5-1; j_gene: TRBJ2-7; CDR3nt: TGCGCCAGCTGCCCCAACCGGGGGGCCACCTACGAGCAGTACTTC; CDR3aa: CASCPNRGATYEQYF
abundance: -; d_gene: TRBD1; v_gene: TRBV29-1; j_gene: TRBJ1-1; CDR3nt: TGCAGCGTGGGGGGGCAGGGGGCAGGAGAAGTAGCTTTCTTT; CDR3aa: CSVGGQGAGEVAFF
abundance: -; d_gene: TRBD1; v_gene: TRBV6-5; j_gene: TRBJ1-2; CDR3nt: TGTGCCAGCAGTAAGACAGGGCAGAACTATGGCTACACCTTC; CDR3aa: CASSKTGQNYGYTF